This T cell receptor (beta chain) was sequenced during a study of T cell changes during pregnancy in multiple sclerosis. The CDR3 has 16 amino acids. The V gene lost 1 base and the J gene lost 1 base, with 13 bases spanning the gap. The germline V gene encodes CDR1 ENHRY and CDR2 SYGVKD. Method: immunoSEQ multiplex PCR; TCRdb's copy keeps in-frame clones and lacks some. The sample records about 76,000 clones, roughly 94% being singletons. The receptor was isolated from a female donor with multiple sclerosis, enrolled in a pregnancy study. The sample here was peripheral blood, taken in the third trimester of pregnancy. The chain employs TRBV10-3 and TRBJ1-1, with a weak D call TRBD1 (5 bases). In DNA, the CDR3 is TGTGCCATCAGTGAGTGGAGTCAGGGAAAGAACACTGAAGCTTTCTTT. It yields the protein CAISEWSQGKNTEAFF.